Following are 4 T cell receptor beta chains from one sample sequenced in a study of T cell responses to AZD1222 COVID-19 vaccine. The data were produced by immunoSEQ multiplex PCR, yet TCRdb's version contains in-frame clones alone and is incomplete. The sample includes some 150,000 clones, more than 75% of them seen just once. The sample in question was peripheral blood, obtained 28 days after the second AZD1222 dose. The receptor source for this set is an adult who received the AZD1222 COVID-19 vaccine.

The V gene is TRBV30, the J gene TRBJ1-3; D remains ambiguous. CDR3 length: 14 residues. Germline loops: CDR1 GTSNPN, CDR2 SVGIG (reference sequence). Deletions cut 4 bases from V and 0 bases from J, with 10 bases between. The CDR3 here is CAWIKTNSGNTIYF. The CDR3 DNA reads TGTGCCTGGATTAAGACCAACTCTGGAAACACCATATATTTT.

This clone was counted a single time. The V gene is TRBV7-8, the J gene TRBJ2-7, with D perhaps TRBD2 (5 bases). V was pared by 3 bases and J by 1 base, with 10 bases between. This CDR3 has 14 residues. Germline CDR1 SGHVS, CDR2 FQNEAQ. CDR3 nucleotides: TGTGCCAGCAGCTTCGGGGTGATGTCCTACGAGCAGTACTTC. Its protein product is CASSFGVMSYEQYF. The full variable domain, rest sourced from reference TRBV7-8 and TRBJ2-7, is GAGVSQSPRYKVAKRGQDVALRCDPISGHVSLFWYQQALGQGPEFLTYFQNEAQLDKSGLPSDRFFAERPEGSVSTLKIQRTQQEDSAVYLCASSFGVMSYEQYFGPGTRLTVT.

V is TRBV9 and J is TRBJ2-1; 12 nucleotides align to TRBD2. V shed 0 bases and J 6 bases; nucleotides not matched to a gene: 13. The CDR3 totals 19 residues. From germline, CDR1 is SGDLS and CDR2 YYNGEE. Written as DNA, the CDR3 is TGTGCCAGCAGCGTAGGAAGGTGGGCTAGCGGGGGGGCTGGCAATGAGCAGTTCTTC. It specifies CASSVGRWASGGAGNEQFF.

This clone was seen a few times. The V and J genes are TRBV9 and TRBJ1-2; D not resolved. CDR1 SGDLS and CDR2 YYNGEE come from the germline V gene. The CDR3 consists of 14 residues. V shed 0 bases and J shed 8 bases, with 14 bases lying between them. As DNA, the CDR3 is TGTGCCAGCAGCGTAGTTTCGCTAGCGGGAGGCTACACCTTC. It is translated as CASSVVSLAGGYTF.